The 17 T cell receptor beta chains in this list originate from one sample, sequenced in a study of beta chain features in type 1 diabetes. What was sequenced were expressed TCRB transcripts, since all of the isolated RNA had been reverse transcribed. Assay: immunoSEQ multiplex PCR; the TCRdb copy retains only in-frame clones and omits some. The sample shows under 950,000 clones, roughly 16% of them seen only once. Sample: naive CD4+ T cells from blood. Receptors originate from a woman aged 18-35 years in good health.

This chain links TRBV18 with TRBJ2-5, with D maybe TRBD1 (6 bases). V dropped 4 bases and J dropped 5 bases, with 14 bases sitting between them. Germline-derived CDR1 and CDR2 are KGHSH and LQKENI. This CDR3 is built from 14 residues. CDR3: CASSQKTGKETQYF. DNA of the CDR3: TGTGCCAGCTCACAAAAAACAGGGAAGGAGACCCAGTACTTC. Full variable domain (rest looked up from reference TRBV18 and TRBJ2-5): NAGVMQNPRHLVRRRGQEARLRCSPMKGHSHVYWYRQLPEEGLKFMVYLQKENIIDESGMPKERFSAEFPKEGPSILRIQQVVRGDSAAYFCASSQKTGKETQYFGPGTRLLVL.

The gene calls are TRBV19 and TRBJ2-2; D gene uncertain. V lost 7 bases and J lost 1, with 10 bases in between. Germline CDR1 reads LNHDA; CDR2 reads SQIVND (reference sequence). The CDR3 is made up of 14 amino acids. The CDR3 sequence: CASTPKMNTGELFF. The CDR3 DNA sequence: TGTGCCAGTACACCGAAAATGAACACCGGGGAGCTGTTTTTT.

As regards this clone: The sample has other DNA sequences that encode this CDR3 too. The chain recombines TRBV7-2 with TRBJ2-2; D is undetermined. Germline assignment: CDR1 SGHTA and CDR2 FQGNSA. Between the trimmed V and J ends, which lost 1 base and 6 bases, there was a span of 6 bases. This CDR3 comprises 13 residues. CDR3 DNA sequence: TGTGCCAGCAGCTTAGTCCGGGCCGGGGAGCTGTTTTTT. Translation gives CASSLVRAGELFF.

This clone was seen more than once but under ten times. For the CDR3, the DNA is TGTGCCAGCAGCCGGACAGGGCGCACCGGGGAGCTGTTTTTT. Residues: CASSRTGRTGELFF. The V and J genes are TRBV14 and TRBJ2-2; 8 bases are shared with TRBD1. This CDR3 comprises 14 residues. Losses at the gene ends were 4 bases for V and 4 bases for J; bases not matched to a gene: 2. CDR1 SGHDN and CDR2 FVKESK come from the germline V gene.

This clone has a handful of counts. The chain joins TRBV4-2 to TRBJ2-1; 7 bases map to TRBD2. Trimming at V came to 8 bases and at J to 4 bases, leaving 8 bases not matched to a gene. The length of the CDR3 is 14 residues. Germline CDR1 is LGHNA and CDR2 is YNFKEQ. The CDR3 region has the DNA TGTGCCAGCCGCCGGGAGGCCGGGTACAATGAGCAGTTCTTC. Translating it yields CASRREAGYNEQFF.

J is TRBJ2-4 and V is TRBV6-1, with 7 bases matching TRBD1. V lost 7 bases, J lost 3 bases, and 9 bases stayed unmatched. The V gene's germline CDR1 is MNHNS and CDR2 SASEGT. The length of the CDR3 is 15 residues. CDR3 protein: CASKIQGFGKNIQYF. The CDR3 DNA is TGTGCCAGCAAAATACAGGGGTTTGGCAAAAACATTCAGTACTTC.

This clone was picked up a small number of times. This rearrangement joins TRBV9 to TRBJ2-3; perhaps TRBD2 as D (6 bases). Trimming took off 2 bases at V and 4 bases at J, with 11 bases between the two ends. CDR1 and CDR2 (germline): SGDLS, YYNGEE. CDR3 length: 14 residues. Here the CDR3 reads CASSVNLAPDTQYF. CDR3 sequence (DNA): TGTGCCAGCAGCGTGAACCTAGCGCCAGATACGCAGTATTTT.

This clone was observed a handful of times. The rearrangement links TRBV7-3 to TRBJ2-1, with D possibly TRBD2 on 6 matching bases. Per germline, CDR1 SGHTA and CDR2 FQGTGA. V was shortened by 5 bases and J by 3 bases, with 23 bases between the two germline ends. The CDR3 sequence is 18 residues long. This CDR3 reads CASSPHARIADNYNEQFF. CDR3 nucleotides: TGTGCCAGCAGCCCCCACGCCCGCATAGCGGACAACTACAATGAGCAGTTCTTC.

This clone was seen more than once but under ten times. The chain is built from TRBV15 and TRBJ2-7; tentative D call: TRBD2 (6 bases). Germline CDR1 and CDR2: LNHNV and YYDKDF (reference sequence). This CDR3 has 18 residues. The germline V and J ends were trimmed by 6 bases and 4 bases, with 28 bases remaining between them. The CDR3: CATRQEVGLTQRGYEQYF. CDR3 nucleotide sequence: TGTGCCACCAGGCAAGAGGTCGGACTAACCCAAAGGGGTTACGAGCAGTACTTC.

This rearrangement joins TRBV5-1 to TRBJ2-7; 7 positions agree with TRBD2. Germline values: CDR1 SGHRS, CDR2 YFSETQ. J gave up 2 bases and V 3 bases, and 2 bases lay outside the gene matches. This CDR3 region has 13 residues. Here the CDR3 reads CASSYREAYEQYF. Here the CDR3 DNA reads TGCGCCAGCAGCTACCGGGAGGCCTACGAGCAGTACTTC.

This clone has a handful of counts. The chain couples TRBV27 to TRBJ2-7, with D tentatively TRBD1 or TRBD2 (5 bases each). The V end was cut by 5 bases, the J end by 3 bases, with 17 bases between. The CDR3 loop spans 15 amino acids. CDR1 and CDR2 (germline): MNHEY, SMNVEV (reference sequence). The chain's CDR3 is CASSSWDAGNYEQYF. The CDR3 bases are TGTGCCAGCAGTAGTTGGGACGCAGGTAACTACGAGCAGTACTTC.

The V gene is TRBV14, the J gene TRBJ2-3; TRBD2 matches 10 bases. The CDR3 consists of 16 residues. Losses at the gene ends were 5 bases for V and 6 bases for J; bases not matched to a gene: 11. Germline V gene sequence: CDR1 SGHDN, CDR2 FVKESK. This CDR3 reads CASSSSQREGLDTQYF. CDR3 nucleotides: TGTGCCAGCAGCTCATCTCAGCGGGAGGGCCTCGATACGCAGTATTTT.

In DNA form, the CDR3 reads TGTGCCAGCAGCTTTAGAGAGGCCCCAGATACGCAGTATTTT. Encoded protein: CASSFREAPDTQYF. The chain recombines TRBV7-3 with TRBJ2-3; no clear D gene. V lost 3 bases to trimming and J lost 4 bases, with 11 bases between them. Germline assignment: CDR1 SGHTA and CDR2 FQGTGA. This CDR3 contains 14 residues.

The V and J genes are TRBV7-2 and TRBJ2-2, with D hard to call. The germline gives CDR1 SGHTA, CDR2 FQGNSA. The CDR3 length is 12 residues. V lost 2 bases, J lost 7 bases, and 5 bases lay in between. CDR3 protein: CASSLLGGELFF. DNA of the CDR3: TGTGCCAGCAGCTTATTAGGCGGGGAGCTGTTTTTT.

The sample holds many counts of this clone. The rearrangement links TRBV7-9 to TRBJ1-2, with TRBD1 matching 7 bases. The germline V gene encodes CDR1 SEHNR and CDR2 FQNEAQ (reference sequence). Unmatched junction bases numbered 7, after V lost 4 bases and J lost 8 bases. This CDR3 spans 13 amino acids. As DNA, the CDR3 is TGTGCCAGCAGCTGGACAGGTGGACTCGGCTACACCTTC. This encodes CASSWTGGLGYTF. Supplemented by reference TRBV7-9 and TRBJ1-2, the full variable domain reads DTGVSQNPRHKITKRGQNVTFRCDPISEHNRLYWYRQTLGQGPEFLTYFQNEAQLEKSRLLSDRFSAERPKGSFSTLEIQRTEQGDSAMYLCASSWTGGLGYTFGSGTRLTVV.

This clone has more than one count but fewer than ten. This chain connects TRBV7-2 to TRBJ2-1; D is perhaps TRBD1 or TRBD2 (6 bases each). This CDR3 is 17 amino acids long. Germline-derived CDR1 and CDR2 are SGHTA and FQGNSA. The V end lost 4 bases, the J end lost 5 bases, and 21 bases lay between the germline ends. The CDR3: CASSSRLERRGNNEQFF. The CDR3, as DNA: TGTGCCAGCAGCTCTCGACTAGAGAGGAGGGGGAACAATGAGCAGTTCTTC.

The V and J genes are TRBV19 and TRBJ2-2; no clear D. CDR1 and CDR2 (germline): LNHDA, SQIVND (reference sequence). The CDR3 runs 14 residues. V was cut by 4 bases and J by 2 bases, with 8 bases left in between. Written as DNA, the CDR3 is TGTGCCAGTAGTAACTTAGCTAACACCGGGGAGCTGTTTTTT. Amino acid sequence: CASSNLANTGELFF.